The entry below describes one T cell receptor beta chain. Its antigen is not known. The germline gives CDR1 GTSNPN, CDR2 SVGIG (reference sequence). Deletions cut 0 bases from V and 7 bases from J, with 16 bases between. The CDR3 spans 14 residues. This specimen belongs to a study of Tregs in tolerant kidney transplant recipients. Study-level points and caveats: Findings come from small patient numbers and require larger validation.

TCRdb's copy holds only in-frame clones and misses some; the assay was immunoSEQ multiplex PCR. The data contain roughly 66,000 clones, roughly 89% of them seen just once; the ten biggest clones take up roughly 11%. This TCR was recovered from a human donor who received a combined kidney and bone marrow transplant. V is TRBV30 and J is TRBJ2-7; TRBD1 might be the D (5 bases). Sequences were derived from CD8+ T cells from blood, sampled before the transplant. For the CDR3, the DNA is TGTGCCTGGAGTGTCGGCAGGGCCCTCGGAGAGCAGTACTTC. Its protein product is CAWSVGRALGEQYF.